The sequence of this T cell receptor beta chain was determined in a study of OX40 agonist ivuxolimab in advanced cancers. Study-wide context: A diagnosis of hepatocellular carcinoma, melanoma, renal cell or head and neck cancer was present in dose-escalation patients.

The method was immunoSEQ multiplex PCR; TCRdb's version includes in-frame clones alone and lacks a portion of them. The profile shows 85,000 to 100,000 clones, 75% to 90% of them singletons. CDR1 SEHNR and CDR2 FQNEAQ come from the germline V gene (reference sequence). The CDR3 is 13 amino acids. V was shortened by 5 bases and J by 4 bases, with 11 bases between the two germline ends. The chain couples TRBV7-9 to TRBJ1-2; D gene uncertain. The source was CD4+ or CD8+ T cells sorted from blood, collected in a trial of the OX40 agonist ivuxolimab. The sequence came from an adult with an advanced solid tumor such as melanoma, head and neck, liver or kidney cancer. The CDR3 loop reads CASSRDGTYGYTF. The DNA of the CDR3 is TGTGCCAGCAGCCGCGACGGTACCTATGGCTACACCTTC.